This TCR beta chain was sequenced during a study of cytomegalovirus exposure and HLA in healthy donors. Study-level points and caveats: Specificity of a few CMV-associated chains for CMV antigens was verified in vitro.

The CDR3 spans 17 residues. V shed 4 bases and J 0 bases; nucleotides not matched to a gene: 9. Germline CDR1 and CDR2: LNHDA and SQIVND (reference sequence). Notes on this clone: Antigen unknown.

The primer mix had 60 Vbeta and 13 Jbeta primers. TCRdb keeps only in-frame clones here, not all; method: immunoSEQ multiplex PCR. The data show around 200,000 clones, 60% to 80% seen once. The chain joins TRBV19 to TRBJ2-3, with 8 bases identical to TRBD2. The sequenced sample was PBMCs. This receptor was taken from a female donor in good health and CMV-seronegative. The CDR3 loop reads CASSSRGSGASTDTQYF. The CDR3 region has the DNA TGTGCCAGTAGTAGTCGTGGTAGCGGGGCGAGCACAGATACGCAGTATTTT.